Listed below are T cell receptor beta chains from one sample, sequenced in a study of blood T cell repertoires in COVID-19. Method: immunoSEQ multiplex PCR; TCRdb's copy keeps in-frame clones and lacks some. This table holds around 50,000 clones, about nine tenths found once. Sequenced material: peripheral blood. The source of these receptors is a man aged 65-85 years with acute or convalescent COVID-19. Both conserved end residues are part of each CDR3. A D gene is named only where the DNA matches it firmly. Clone size, where shown, is once, few, many, or a class for clones that have expanded.

TRBJ1-5 | TRBV28 | - | - | TGTGCCAGCAGTCCCCGGGGGGTTAGCAATCAGCCCCAGCATTTT | CASSPRGVSNQPQHF
TRBJ1-2 | TRBV4-1 | once | TRBD1 | TGCGCCAGCAGCCATCCCGGACAGGGCCTCGTCTATGGCTACACCTTC | CASSHPGQGLVYGYTF
TRBJ1-2 | TRBV30 | - | - | TGTGCCTGGAGTCCTCAGGGGCGAATTGCGAATGGCTACACCTTC | CAWSPQGRIANGYTF
TRBJ2-7 | TRBV6-2/TRBV6-3 | few | TRBD1 | TGTGCCAGCAGTTACTCGCGACAGGGGGCATCGTACGAGCAGTACTTC | CASSYSRQGASYEQYF
TRBJ1-2 | TRBV4-3 | - | TRBD1 | TGCGCCAGCAGCCAACGAGGGGGACAGGGCGGATATGGCTACACCTTC | CASSQRGGQGGYGYTF
TRBJ2-1 | TRBV27 | - | TRBD2 | TGTGCCAGCAGTTCTCCCAAGGGACTAGCTCGTTACAATGAGCAGTTCTTC | CASSSPKGLARYNEQFF
TRBJ1-2 | TRBV12-3/TRBV12-4 | - | - | TGTGCCAGCAGTTCAGGGGCCTATGGCTACACCTTC | CASSSGAYGYTF
TRBJ1-2 | TRBV18 | - | TRBD1 | TGTGCCAGCTCACCTCGACAGGGGGCTTTGGCTAACTATGGCTACACCTTC | CASSPRQGALANYGYTF
TRBJ1-1 | TRBV12-3/TRBV12-4 | - | - | TGTGCCAGCAGCGCCGGACGGGGGTATGAAGCTTTCTTT | CASSAGRGYEAFF
TRBJ2-1 | TRBV6-4 | - | TRBD1 | TGTGCCAGCAGTGACCTTAAATTAATACCGGGACAGGGGGCCCGTACCAAGGTCTACAATGAGCAGTTCTTC | CASSDLKLIPGQGARTKVYNEQFF
TRBJ2-7 | TRBV3-1/TRBV3-2 | few | - | TGTGCCAGCAGCCAAGCCCGAGCGGGGCAGTACTTC | CASSQARAGQYF
TRBJ1-5 | TRBV7-9 | - | - | TGTGCCAGCAGCCCCCCAGGATCGAACAATCAGCCCCAGCATTTT | CASSPPGSNNQPQHF
TRBJ1-2 | TRBV6-5 | - | - | TGTGCCAGCACCGATACTAATAACTATGGCTACACCTTC | CASTDTNNYGYTF
TRBJ1-2 | TRBV7-3 | - | - | TGTGCCAGCAGCCCCTTGGGGGGAGACTTTGGGTATGGCTACACCTTC | CASSPLGGDFGYGYTF
TRBJ1-2 | TRBV27 | - | - | TGTGCCAGCAGTACTCGGCAGGGTCTGGGCTACACCTTC | CASSTRQGLGYTF
TRBJ1-1 | TRBV6-5 | - | - | TGTGCGGCCAGGGGTGGCAGCACTGAAGCTTTCTTT | CAARGGSTEAFF
TRBJ1-2 | TRBV24-1 | - | - | TGTGCCACCAGCAGGGGTCTCGGCTATGGCTACACCTTC | CATSRGLGYGYTF
TRBJ1-1 | TRBV13 | - | - | TGTGCCAGCAGTACCGGGGCGGGGGCTTTCTTT | CASSTGAGAFF
TRBJ2-5 | TRBV7-9 | - | TRBD1 | TGTGCCAGCAGCTTAGGCCCCGGGACAGGGTTTCAGGAGACCCAGTACTTC | CASSLGPGTGFQETQYF
TRBJ2-7 | TRBV6-5 | - | TRBD1 | TGTGCCAGCAGAGGGGTCAGGGGGCCCTACGAGCAGTACTTC | CASRGVRGPYEQYF
TRBJ1-1 | TRBV7-9 | - | - | TGTGCCAGCAGCTTTGGGGGGGCTGGTTCTGAAGCTTTCTTT | CASSFGGAGSEAFF
TRBJ2-5 | TRBV19 | - | TRBD1 | TGTGCCAGTAGTATAGGACAGGGCCGAAGTAGGGAGACCCAGTACTTC | CASSIGQGRSRETQYF
TRBJ2-1 | TRBV11-3 | - | TRBD1 | TGTGCCAGCAGTCTAGACAGGGGATCCTACAATGAGCAGTTCTTC | CASSLDRGSYNEQFF
TRBJ1-1 | TRBV28 | few | TRBD1 | TGTGCCAGCAGTCTTGGACAGGGCGGCACTGAAGCTTTCTTT | CASSLGQGGTEAFF
TRBJ2-3 | TRBV18 | - | TRBD2 | TGTGCCAGCTCACCATTAGGACTAGCCACAGATACGCAGTATTTT | CASSPLGLATDTQYF
TRBJ2-3 | TRBV6-4 | few | TRBD2 | TGTGCCAGCAGTGCTAGCGGACACACAGATACGCAGTATTTT | CASSASGHTDTQYF
TRBJ1-1 | TRBV7-2 | - | TRBD1 | TGTGCCAGCAGCTTAGGCAGGGGGCGCGTCACTGAAGCTTTCTTT | CASSLGRGRVTEAFF
TRBJ2-2 | TRBV18 | - | TRBD1 | TGTGCCAGCTCACGTCGACAGGGGGACACCGGGGAGCTGTTTTTT | CASSRRQGDTGELFF
TRBJ1-6 | TRBV9 | - | - | TGTGCCAGCAGCGTAGTAGGAGGGGAGGCTTCACCCCTCCACTTT | CASSVVGGEASPLHF
TRBJ2-1 | TRBV4-2 | - | - | TGTGCCAGCAGCCTCCGGAGGGGGCCGTCCAATGAGCAGTTCTTC | CASSLRRGPSNEQFF
TRBJ2-3 | TRBV20-1 | once | TRBD2 | TGCAGTGCTAGTAGCGCGGGGGGACTGACTAGCACAGATACGCAGTATTTT | CSASSAGGLTSTDTQYF
TRBJ2-7 | TRBV6-1 | - | TRBD1 | TGTGCCAGCAGTGGGAGAGTACCCGGGACAGGGAACGAGCAGTACTTC | CASSGRVPGTGNEQYF
TRBJ2-7 | TRBV6-5 | few | TRBD1 | TGTGCCAGCAGATTCTCCTACAGGGGAGTTTACGAGCAGTACTTC | CASRFSYRGVYEQYF
TRBJ2-3 | TRBV5-1 | - | TRBD2 | TGCGCCAGCAGCGGAACCGGGACTAGCGATACGCAGTATTTT | CASSGTGTSDTQYF
TRBJ1-1 | TRBV18 | - | TRBD1 | TGTGCCAGCTCACCGTTCAAGGGGACAGAGATTGAAGCTTTCTTT | CASSPFKGTEIEAFF
TRBJ2-1 | TRBV19 | - | TRBD1 | TGTGCCAGTAGTATCTCAGGGGGCCCTCCCAATGAGCAGTTCTTC | CASSISGGPPNEQFF
TRBJ1-2 | TRBV7-3 | - | - | TGTGCCAGCAGCTTTAGGGGAGGCGATGGCTACACCTTC | CASSFRGGDGYTF
TRBJ2-7 | TRBV11-2 | - | TRBD1 | TGTGCCAGCAGTCTCGGGACAGGGGAATACGAGCAGTACTTC | CASSLGTGEYEQYF
TRBJ2-7 | TRBV6-6 | - | TRBD1 | TGTGCCAGTCGCGAGGGACAGGGGGCCTACGAGCAGTACTTC | CASREGQGAYEQYF
TRBJ2-1 | TRBV7-8 | - | - | TGTGCCAGCAGCCCCGTAAGGGACATTGAGCAGTTCTTC | CASSPVRDIEQFF
TRBJ1-1 | TRBV7-2 | - | - | TGTGCCAGCAGCATCCTAGCACTTATGAACACTGAAGCTTTCTTT | CASSILALMNTEAFF
TRBJ2-1 | TRBV19 | - | TRBD1 | TGTGCCAGTAGTATCCTCGGGACAGGGCGGCATGAGCAGTTCTTC | CASSILGTGRHEQFF
TRBJ1-6 | TRBV5-1 | - | TRBD1 | TGCGCCAGCAGCTTGGCCGGGACAGGGGACGTAATTGGTAATTCACCCCTCCACTTT | CASSLAGTGDVIGNSPLHF
TRBJ1-1 | TRBV18 | - | - | TGTGCCAGCTCACCAATGGGGGGCACTGAAGCTTTCTTT | CASSPMGGTEAFF
TRBJ1-3 | TRBV11-2 | - | TRBD1 | TGTGCCAGCAGCCTTTCCGACAGGGCCTCTGGAAACACCATATATTTT | CASSLSDRASGNTIYF
TRBJ2-2 | TRBV19 | - | TRBD2 | TGTGCCAGTAGTATGGGACTAGGGGTTAACACCGGGGAGCTGTTTTTT | CASSMGLGVNTGELFF
TRBJ2-1 | TRBV3-1/TRBV3-2 | - | TRBD1 | TGTGCCAGCAGCTACGGACAGGGGGCCTACAATGAGCAGTTCTTC | CASSYGQGAYNEQFF
TRBJ2-5 | TRBV7-9 | - | TRBD1 | TGTGCCAGCAGTTTTAGGGGGCGCAGGGGAGAGACCCAGTACTTC | CASSFRGRRGETQYF
TRBJ2-7 | TRBV1 | - | - | TGCACCAGCAGCCAAAAGATCCCGTGGTCTAGCGGGGGCAACTACGAGCAGTACTTC | CTSSQKIPWSSGGNYEQYF
TRBJ1-5 | TRBV19 | - | TRBD1 | TGTGCCAGTAGTAAGGAAGGGACAGCTCCCCGCCAGCCCCAGCATTTT | CASSKEGTAPRQPQHF
TRBJ2-7 | TRBV4-2 | once | TRBD2 | TGTGCCAGCAGCCAAGGAATAGCGGGGGGGCAAGGCGACGAGCAGTACTTC | CASSQGIAGGQGDEQYF
TRBJ2-7 | TRBV11-2 | - | - | TGTGCCAGCAGCCATAGATTGGCAGGGTCCCCCTACGAGCAGTACTTC | CASSHRLAGSPYEQYF
TRBJ1-5 | TRBV19 | - | - | TGTGCCAGTAGTATCGGGGGGACGCAGCCCCAGCATTTT | CASSIGGTQPQHF
TRBJ1-2 | TRBV6-5 | - | TRBD1 | TGTGCCAGCAGGCTACCAGGGGGCTATGGCTACACCTTC | CASRLPGGYGYTF
TRBJ2-2 | TRBV9 | - | TRBD2 | TGTGCCAGCACACTAGCGGGGGGGCCGACCGGGGAGCTGTTTTTT | CASTLAGGPTGELFF
TRBJ2-7 | TRBV7-8 | few | - | TGTGCCAGCAGCCGACTGGGAGGGGGTATGGAGCAGTACTTC | CASSRLGGGMEQYF
TRBJ2-5 | TRBV7-3 | - | TRBD2 | TGTGCCAGCAGCCTAGGACTAGCGGGGGGTCAAGAGACCCAGTACTTC | CASSLGLAGGQETQYF